These 28 T cell receptor beta chains share one sample of origin, sequenced in a study of blood T cells in healthy people across ages. Then a second PCR, running roughly 6 to 11 cycles, was carried out with a sample-barcoded 5' primer and a J-beta primer mix. TCRdb reanalysed the 5' RACE reads using MiXCR and keeps one entry per CDR3 protein. This table holds around 1,500,000 distinct CDR3 sequences, roughly 45% found once. The source material was blood. Receptors originate from a woman under 30 in good health.

This CDR3 reads CASSPDVRETQYF. Here the CDR3 DNA reads TGTGCCAGCTCACCGGACGTAAGGGAGACCCAGTACTTC. V and J are TRBV18 and TRBJ2-7; D gene ambiguous. The DNA matches TRBJ2-5 better at its end, which makes the J call doubtful. CDR1 is KGHSH, CDR2 LQKENI, per germline. This CDR3 comprises 13 residues.

The genes are TRBV10-3 and TRBJ2-1; D is ambiguous. V dropped 7 bases and J dropped 6 bases, with 10 bases sitting between them. Germline V gene data show CDR1 as ENHRY and CDR2 as SYGVKD. The CDR3 extends over 12 amino acids. This chain's CDR3 is CAINIDCNEQFF. CDR3 bases: TGTGCCATCAACATAGACTGCAATGAGCAGTTCTTC.

As concerns this clonotype: A much more abundant neighbour one base away suggests this may be a read error. The chain links TRBV20-1 to TRBJ2-3, with 7 bases identical to TRBD2. Trimming removed 5 bases from V and 4 bases from J; junction bases left unmatched: 9. CDR1 and CDR2 from the germline V gene are DFQATT and SNEGSKA (reference sequence). There are 14 residues in the CDR3. The CDR3 here is CSALVPGGPDTQYF. CDR3 DNA sequence: TGCAGTGCTCTAGTCCCGGGAGGACCAGATACGCAGTATTTT.

The genes are TRBV20-1 and TRBJ2-7; 10 bases line up with TRBD2. The CDR3 has 13 residues. The V gene's germline CDR1 is DFQATT and CDR2 SNEGSKA (reference sequence). V shed 4 bases, J shed 2 bases, and the junction held 2 bases outside the gene matches. CDR3 residues: CSAIAGGPYEQYF. The CDR3 nucleotides are TGCAGTGCTATAGCGGGGGGACCCTACGAGCAGTACTTC.

The chain links TRBV5-6 to TRBJ2-6; 8 bases line up with TRBD1. The CDR3 contains 12 residues. V was pared by 9 bases and J by 13 bases, with 9 bases of the junction left unmatched. The germline gives CDR1 SGHDT, CDR2 YYEEEE. The CDR3 region has the DNA TGTGCCACCTCGGAGGGACAGGAAGTCCTGACTTTC. This sequence encodes CATSEGQEVLTF.

V is TRBV28 and J is TRBJ2-5, with D possibly being TRBD1 (6 bases). The CDR3 totals 14 residues. V shed 5 bases and J shed 2 bases, with 12 bases lying between them. The V gene's germline CDR1 is MDHEN and CDR2 SYDVKM. This CDR3 reads CASSGQRLQETQYF. The CDR3 DNA sequence: TGTGCCAGCAGTGGACAGCGGCTACAAGAGACCCAGTACTTC.

The genes are TRBV6-4 and TRBJ2-3; 8 nucleotides agree with TRBD2. Germline trimming cut 6 bases from V and 5 bases from J; bases unmatched to any gene: 10. This CDR3 contains 15 residues. Germline V lookup: CDR1 MRHNA, CDR2 SNTAGT. As DNA, the CDR3 is TGTGCCAGCAGCACCAGGCGGGGGGATCGAGATACGCAGTATTTT. Translated: CASSTRRGDRDTQYF.

This clonotype was observed a handful of times. J is TRBJ2-1 and V is TRBV6-1; 14 bases agree with TRBD2. Trimming at V came to 1 base and at J to 4 bases, leaving 0 bases not matched to a gene. Germline values: CDR1 MNHNS, CDR2 SASEGT. This CDR3 region has 16 residues. The CDR3 here is CASSEGLAGGYNEQFF. Written as DNA, the CDR3 is TGTGCCAGCAGTGAAGGACTAGCGGGAGGGTACAATGAGCAGTTCTTC.

This clonotype has just a few counts. J is TRBJ1-2 and V is TRBV20-1; 8 bases align to TRBD1. After removal of 5 bases from V and 4 bases from J, the junction contained 6 bases not matched to a gene. Per germline, CDR1 DFQATT and CDR2 SNEGSKA (reference sequence). This CDR3 has 13 residues. CDR3 region: CSAGGQGGYGYTF. The CDR3 DNA sequence: TGCAGTGCTGGCGGACAGGGAGGCTATGGCTACACCTTC.

The chain employs TRBV20-1 and TRBJ2-3, with TRBD2 matching 12 bases. Losses at the gene ends were 1 base for V and 2 bases for J; bases not matched to a gene: 7. The germline V gene has CDR1 DFQATT and CDR2 SNEGSKA (reference sequence). The CDR3 sequence is 17 residues long. CDR3 nucleotides: TGCAGTGCTAGAGGACTAGCGGGAGATCGCGTCACAGATACGCAGTATTTT. It codes for CSARGLAGDRVTDTQYF.

J is TRBJ2-1 and V is TRBV3-1; 10 nucleotides agree with TRBD2. Trimming at V came to 1 base and at J to 7 bases, leaving 10 bases not matched to a gene. Germline loops: CDR1 LGHDT, CDR2 YNNKEL (reference sequence). The CDR3 contains 17 residues. In DNA, the CDR3 is TGTGCCAGCAGCCAAGTTCGAGTGGCTAGCGGGAGAAATGAGCAGTTCTTC. It yields the protein CASSQVRVASGRNEQFF.

This clonotype turned up a few times. The V call is TRBV27, the J call TRBJ2-7, with 7 bases fitting TRBD2. This CDR3 has 15 amino acids. The J segment lost 4 bases and the V segment lost 5 bases, leaving 11 bases of the junction unmatched. In germline, CDR1 is MNHEY, CDR2 SMNVEV (reference sequence). CDR3 sequence: CASSAPGLSFYEQYF. The CDR3 bases are TGTGCCAGCAGTGCTCCGGGACTATCCTTTTACGAGCAGTACTTC.

The chain carries TRBV6-2 or TRBV6-3 and TRBJ2-1; 9 bases are a match to TRBD2. Germline lookup yields CDR1 MNHEY and CDR2 SVGEGT. V lost 7 bases to trimming and J lost 6 bases; unmatched junction nucleotides: 13. The CDR3 is 16 amino acids. The CDR3 bases are TGTGCCAGCACCCAATGGCGCGCGGGAGGGTGCAATGAGCAGTTCTTC. This codes for CASTQWRAGGCNEQFF.

DNA for the CDR3: TGTGCCAGCTCACTAAGTGTTCAGGGCGAAGCTTTCTTT. Amino acids: CASSLSVQGEAFF. The chain joins TRBV18 to TRBJ1-1; D perhaps matches TRBD1 (5 bases). V lost 4 bases and J lost 8, with 14 bases in between. The CDR3 contains 13 residues. Germline values: CDR1 KGHSH, CDR2 LQKENI.

The J gene is TRBJ1-1, the V gene TRBV7-6, with TRBD1 as a possible D gene (5 bases). The CDR3 is made up of 16 amino acids. The germline gives CDR1 SGHVS, CDR2 FNYEAQ. V lost 2 bases and J 3 bases, leaving 16 bases between the germline ends. CDR3 protein: CASSLRVDGGDTEAFF. The CDR3 nucleotides read TGTGCCAGCAGCTTAAGAGTTGACGGGGGGGACACTGAAGCTTTCTTT.

The CDR3, as DNA: TGCGCCAGCAGCCAATACGGCGGGTCCTACGAGCAGTACTTC. Protein product: CASSQYGGSYEQYF. The V call is TRBV4-1, the J call TRBJ2-5, with a possible D match to TRBD2 (5 bases). The DNA end favors TRBJ2-7, so the J call may be wrong. CDR3 length equals 14 residues. Per the germline V gene, CDR1 is MGHRA and CDR2 is YSYEKL.

The V call is TRBV20-1, the J call TRBJ2-1; 7 bases agree with TRBD2. CDR1 DFQATT and CDR2 SNEGSKA come from the germline V gene (reference sequence). The CDR3 runs 16 residues. With V trimmed by 2 bases and J by 0 bases, 7 bases remained unmatched. CDR3 protein: CSARPSAGDSYNEQFF. The CDR3 DNA reads as TGCAGTGCTAGACCTAGCGCGGGGGACTCCTACAATGAGCAGTTCTTC.

The gene calls are TRBV4-1 and TRBJ2-7, with D maybe TRBD2 (5 bases). Germline-derived CDR1 and CDR2 are MGHRA and YSYEKL. This CDR3 comprises 14 residues. The germline V and J ends were trimmed by 8 bases and 1 base, with 15 bases remaining between them. The CDR3, as DNA: TGCGCCAGCCTCCCGGGAAACGGGTCCTACGAGCAGTACTTC. Its protein product is CASLPGNGSYEQYF.

The rearrangement joins TRBV28 to TRBJ2-5; TRBD2 matches 14 bases. Per the germline V gene, CDR1 is MDHEN and CDR2 is SYDVKM. After removal of 4 bases from V and 11 bases from J, the junction contained 6 bases not matched to a gene. The CDR3 totals 14 residues. DNA of the CDR3: TGTGCCAGCAGTTCGGGACTAGCGGGAGTAGGGCAGTACTTC. Translating it yields CASSSGLAGVGQYF.

This clonotype was detected a few times. The chain joins TRBV9 to TRBJ2-5; 11 bases are a match to TRBD2. The assigned J gene may be wrong: the sequence end matches TRBJ2-4 better. The CDR3 extends over 15 amino acids. CDR1 is SGDLS, CDR2 YYNGEE, per germline. This CDR3 is CASSVSGRAWDIQYF. CDR3 DNA: TGTGCCAGCAGCGTTAGCGGGAGGGCCTGGGACATTCAGTACTTC.

The V call is TRBV7-9, the J call TRBJ2-2; D is unresolved. Per the germline V gene, CDR1 is SEHNR and CDR2 is FQNEAQ (reference sequence). The CDR3 sequence is 15 residues long. Trimming left V 2 bases short and J 1 base short, with 8 bases between. CDR3 protein: CASSLPVENTGELFF. For the CDR3, the DNA is TGTGCCAGCAGCTTACCGGTTGAGAACACCGGGGAGCTGTTTTTT.

This clonotype was observed a handful of times. It may be a read error: a sequence one base away is much more abundant. DNA for the CDR3: TGTGCCAGCAGTGACGCCCTGGGCACAGATACGCAGTATTTT. This encodes CASSDALGTDTQYF. The V call is TRBV6-1, the J call TRBJ2-3; D uncertain. Germline V gene data show CDR1 as MNHNS and CDR2 as SASEGT. CDR3 length: 14 amino acids. Trimming took 3 bases from V and 1 from J, leaving 8 bases between them.

The gene calls are TRBV4-2 and TRBJ1-3, with D maybe TRBD1 (6 bases). Trimming removed 2 bases from V and 3 bases from J, with 14 bases in between. Germline V gene sequence: CDR1 LGHNA, CDR2 YNFKEQ. CDR3 length: 16 amino acids. The DNA of the CDR3 is TGTGCCAGCAGCCAATCACCGGGGGCAGGTGGAAACACCATATATTTT. It specifies CASSQSPGAGGNTIYF.

This clonotype has a handful of counts. The chain couples TRBV6-5 to TRBJ1-2, with unresolved D. The CDR3 covers 15 residues. Germline loops: CDR1 MNHEY, CDR2 SVGAGI. Trimming stripped 2 bases from V and 2 bases from J, with 12 bases between. CDR3 protein: CASSYNGRLNYGYTF. The CDR3, as DNA: TGTGCCAGCAGTTACAACGGCAGACTAAACTATGGCTACACCTTC.

The chain is built from TRBV7-9 and TRBJ2-1; a weak D match, TRBD1 (6 bases). This CDR3 has 17 amino acids. V dropped 1 base and J dropped 0 bases, with 13 bases sitting between them. Looked up from germline, CDR1 is SEHNR and CDR2 is FQNEAQ (reference sequence). For the CDR3, the DNA is TGTGCCAGCAGCTTAGGTGGGCCAGGGGCCTCCTACAATGAGCAGTTCTTC. It is translated as CASSLGGPGASYNEQFF.

This sequence joins TRBV6-1 and TRBJ2-1, with 13 bases identical to TRBD2. The CDR3 covers 21 residues. Unmatched junction bases numbered 16, after V lost 5 bases and J lost 0 bases. Per germline, CDR1 MNHNS and CDR2 SASEGT. In nucleotides, the CDR3 is TGTGCCAGCAGTCCGCCAACTCGACTAGCGGGAGGCCCCAGCTCCTACAATGAGCAGTTCTTC. It codes for CASSPPTRLAGGPSSYNEQFF.

This chain uses TRBV6-2 or TRBV6-3 with TRBJ1-2; D is unclear. Trimming removed 4 bases from V and 2 bases from J, with 17 bases in between. The CDR3 contains 16 residues. The germline gives CDR1 MNHEY, CDR2 SVGEGT. This CDR3 reads CASSSAPRTFNYGYTF. DNA of the CDR3: TGTGCCAGCAGTTCGGCTCCGCGCACCTTCAACTATGGCTACACCTTC.

The J gene is TRBJ1-4, the V gene TRBV5-1; tentative D call: TRBD1 (5 bases). CDR1 SGHRS and CDR2 YFSETQ come from the germline V gene. V lost 4 bases and J lost 0, with 13 bases in between. The CDR3 has 16 residues. The CDR3 bases are TGCGCCAGCAGCGACTGGGGGACGACAACTAATGAAAAACTGTTTTTT. It codes for CASSDWGTTTNEKLFF.